The clone carrying this TCR beta chain showed up just a few times. What it recognizes is unknown. The CDR3 has 15 amino acids. Germline V gene sequence: CDR1 MNHEY, CDR2 SMNVEV (reference sequence). Trimming removed 7 bases from V and 8 bases from J; junction bases left unmatched: 14. These data originate in a study of T cell responses to AZD1222 COVID-19 vaccine. Overall study findings and caveats: The span of vaccine-associated CD4 TCRs extended across spike, with dominance at 160-218 and 743-854. Spike-specific TCR breadth and depth rose after two AZD1222 doses.

Sequencing used immunoSEQ multiplex PCR; TCRdb keeps in-frame clones, though not all of them. The table has 90,000 to 120,000 clones, 87% seen once; the top ten hold around 4.9%. The chain is built from TRBV27 and TRBJ1-2, with 9 bases identical to TRBD1. The clonotype comes from an adult who received the AZD1222 COVID-19 vaccine. The source material was peripheral blood, sampled 28 days after the second AZD1222 dose. As DNA, the CDR3 is TGTGCCAGCACGACAACAGGGGGCGTCCCGGGGGGCTACACCTTC. Protein: CASTTTGGVPGGYTF.